A single T cell receptor (beta chain) is shown here with its context. Its antigen is still unknown. The entry originates in a study of cytomegalovirus exposure and HLA in healthy donors. Overall study: Caucasian-associated ancestry cluster membership applied to 75% to 85% of 398 genotyped donors.

Amplification used 60 Vbeta primers and 13 Jbeta primers. The data were produced by immunoSEQ multiplex PCR, yet TCRdb's version contains in-frame clones alone and is incomplete. Its table records approximately 93,000 clones. Study findings and constraints: Through in vitro validation, a few CMV-associated chains were shown to be specific for CMV antigens. Within an earlier analysis, most TCR beta V segments proved productive either about 87% or about 30% of the time.

Likely unrecorded immune exposures existed in these nominally healthy donors. CDR1 and CDR2 from the germline V gene are KGHSH and LQKENI. The CDR3 length is 14 residues. Trimming stripped 3 bases from V and 5 bases from J, with 13 bases between. The sequencing sample was made of PBMCs. The receptor's source is a woman aged 30 to 39 in good health and CMV-seronegative. The chain links TRBV18 to TRBJ1-2, with D possibly matching TRBD1 (6 bases). CDR3 sequence: CASSPQGQGYGYTF. The CDR3 bases are TGTGCCAGCTCACCGCAGGGACAAGGGTATGGCTACACCTTC.